Presented here are 2 T cell receptor beta chains from one specimen sequenced in a study of OX40 agonist ivuxolimab in advanced cancers. Here immunoSEQ multiplex PCR was the method, and the copy in TCRdb shows in-frame clones only, minus some. The profile shows more than 45,000 clones, roughly 86% of them singletons. This sample comprised CD4+ or CD8+ T cells sorted from blood, obtained in a trial of the OX40 agonist ivuxolimab. These TCRs come from an adult with an advanced solid tumor such as melanoma, head and neck, liver or kidney cancer.

This clone appeared a few times. The rearrangement uses TRBV29-1 and TRBJ2-1; possible D gene TRBD2, 5 bases. Trimming shortened V by 6 bases and J by 2 bases, and 17 bases separated the two germline ends. Germline CDR1 and CDR2: SQVTM and ANQGSEA. CDR3 length: 15 amino acids. In DNA, the CDR3 is TGCAGCGTGTCGGTAGGACTGACCACCTACAATGAGCAGTTCTTC. The encoded protein is CSVSVGLTTYNEQFF.

The chain is built from TRBV18 and TRBJ1-5, with D hard to call. Trimming shortened V by 2 bases and J by 3 bases, and 8 bases separated the two germline ends. The length of the CDR3 is 14 residues. Germline V CDR1 and CDR2: KGHSH, LQKENI. CDR3 nucleotides: TGTGCCAGCTCACCAGCAGTTTCCAATCAGCCCCAGCATTTT. Its protein product is CASSPAVSNQPQHF.